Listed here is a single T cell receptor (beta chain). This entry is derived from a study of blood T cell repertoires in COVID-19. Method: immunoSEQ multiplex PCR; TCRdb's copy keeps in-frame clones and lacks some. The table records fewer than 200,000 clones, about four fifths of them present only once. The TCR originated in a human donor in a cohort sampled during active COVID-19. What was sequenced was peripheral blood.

CDR3 amino acids: CASSAGQGSYEQYF. The CDR3 bases are TGTGCCAGTAGTGCGGGACAGGGCTCCTACGAGCAGTACTTC. This chain links TRBV19 with TRBJ2-7, with 9 bases lining up with TRBD1. CDR3 length equals 14 residues. Germline loops: CDR1 LNHDA, CDR2 SQIVND (reference sequence). After removal of 5 bases from V and 0 bases from J, the junction contained 2 bases not matched to a gene.